Sequencing of this T cell receptor beta chain was carried out in a study of blood T cells in healthy people across ages. This clonotype was observed a handful of times. After removal of 6 bases from V and 11 bases from J, the junction contained 19 bases not matched to a gene. This CDR3 region has 15 residues. CDR1 and CDR2 (germline): DFQATT, SNEGSKA (reference sequence). PCR was performed a second time for about 6 to 11 cycles using a sample-barcoded 5' primer and a J-beta primer mix. In TCRdb, the 5' RACE reads were re-called with MiXCR into one record per CDR3 protein. The table lists 700,000 or so distinct CDR3 sequences, about 24% of them singletons, with around 21% in the top ten.

This receptor was obtained from a man aged 65 to 85 in good health. Input material: blood. V gene TRBV20-1 combines with J gene TRBJ2-5; TRBD2 aligns across 9 bases. The CDR3 reads CSATTSGGLVDGQYF. The CDR3 coding sequence is TGCAGTGCCACGACGAGCGGGGGGTTAGTAGACGGGCAGTACTTC.